Listed below are T cell receptor beta chains from one sample, sequenced in a study of cytomegalovirus exposure and HLA in healthy donors. Sequencing used immunoSEQ multiplex PCR; TCRdb keeps in-frame clones, though not all of them. This table holds fewer than 200,000 clones, 60% to 85% found once. The source material was PBMCs. The receptors derive from a female donor in good health and CMV-seronegative. The CDR3 runs from the conserved cysteine through the conserved F or W. The D gene is left open where the match is weak. Some rows mark clone size as missing; the rest say once, few, many or name a class of expanded clone.

CASTSGTSGWSSYEQYF,TGTGCCAGCACTTCCGGGACTAGCGGTTGGAGCTCCTACGAGCAGTACTTC,TRBV2,NA,TRBD2,TRBJ2-7
CASSEAPGPSRNYGYTF,TGTGCCAGCAGTGAAGCCCCCGGTCCCTCCCGAAACTATGGCTACACCTTC,TRBV2,NA,NA,TRBJ1-2
CASSLSGGHEQYF,TGTGCCAGCAGTTTGTCGGGGGGCCACGAGCAGTACTTC,TRBV28,NA,NA,TRBJ2-7
CAISEDGRAYEQYF,TGTGCCATCAGTGAGGACGGGAGGGCCTACGAGCAGTACTTC,TRBV10-3,NA,TRBD2,TRBJ2-7
CASSQEGTGVRQPQHF,TGCGCCAGCAGCCAAGAAGGGACAGGGGTTCGGCAGCCCCAGCATTTT,TRBV4-1,NA,TRBD1,TRBJ1-5
CASNAEGPGRSPLHF,TGTGCCAGTAACGCGGAGGGCCCTGGTCGATCACCCCTCCACTTT,TRBV19,once,NA,TRBJ1-6
CASSSLAGASFYGYTF,TGTGCCAGCAGTTCCCTAGCAGGGGCCTCTTTCTATGGCTACACCTTC,TRBV28,NA,NA,TRBJ1-2
CASSPGYPAGLQYF,TGCGCCAGCAGCCCCGGATACCCAGCGGGACTGCAGTACTTC,TRBV4-1,NA,TRBD2,TRBJ2-5
CASSQEALAGPWRVYEQYF,TGTGCCAGCAGCCAAGAGGCGCTAGCGGGGCCCTGGCGGGTATACGAGCAGTACTTC,TRBV14,NA,TRBD2,TRBJ2-7
CASSESKLRTLHF,TGTGCCAGCAGTGAATCGAAATTGCGGACCCTCCACTTT,TRBV2,NA,NA,TRBJ1-6
CASSRYNEQFF,TGTGCCAGCTCCCGGTACAATGAGCAGTTCTTC,TRBV18,once,NA,TRBJ2-1
CASSRGQSTYNEQFF,TGTGCCAGTAGTAGGGGGCAGTCTACCTACAATGAGCAGTTCTTC,TRBV25-1,NA,TRBD1,TRBJ2-1
CASSLAGPGGAPLHF,TGTGCCAGCAGCTTAGCGGGGCCTGGCGGGGCACCCCTCCACTTT,TRBV7-9,NA,NA,TRBJ1-6
CASTYTEETQYF,TGTGCCAGCACCTACACAGAAGAGACCCAGTACTTC,TRBV5-5,NA,NA,TRBJ2-5
CASSLAGQGSNSPLHF,TGTGCCAGCAGCTTAGCCGGACAGGGTAGTAATTCACCCCTCCACTTT,TRBV7-2,few,TRBD1,TRBJ1-6
CASRGTEGYGYTF,TGTGCCAGCAGAGGGACAGAAGGCTATGGCTACACCTTC,TRBV27,NA,TRBD1,TRBJ1-2
CASSLSGNTGELFF,TGCGCCAGTAGCTTGTCAGGGAACACCGGGGAGCTGTTTTTT,TRBV5-1,NA,NA,TRBJ2-2
CASSPRQGLAKNIQYF,TGTGCCAGCAGTCCAAGACAGGGACTAGCCAAAAACATTCAGTACTTC,TRBV11-2,NA,NA,TRBJ2-4
CASRNDRVRYEQYF,TGTGCCAGTAGGAACGACAGGGTACGGTACGAGCAGTACTTC,TRBV6-5,NA,TRBD1,TRBJ2-7
CASNPANTGELFF,TGTGCCAGCAACCCAGCGAACACCGGGGAGCTGTTTTTT,TRBV9,NA,NA,TRBJ2-2
CASSVGGQGGGEQYF,TGTGCCAGCAGCGTGGGGGGACAGGGGGGAGGCGAGCAGTACTTC,TRBV9,NA,TRBD1,TRBJ2-7
CASSPSIRGTGNTIYF,TGTGCCAGCTCACCCTCAATCAGGGGGACTGGAAACACCATATATTTT,TRBV18,once,TRBD1,TRBJ1-3
CASTTTGLGEKLFF,TGCGCCAGCACTACGACAGGCCTGGGGGAAAAACTGTTTTTT,TRBV5-1,NA,NA,TRBJ1-4
CASRRQINTEAFF,TGTGCCAGCAGACGACAGATAAACACTGAAGCTTTCTTT,TRBV6-5,NA,NA,TRBJ1-1
CASSREGGVHYEQYF,TGTGCCAGCAGTCGAGAGGGAGGGGTTCACTACGAGCAGTACTTC,TRBV6-6,NA,TRBD2,TRBJ2-7
CAWSSAPSIGGRRANVLTF,TGTGCCTGGAGTTCAGCCCCTTCGATCGGGGGGCGGCGGGCCAACGTCCTGACTTTC,TRBV30,NA,NA,TRBJ2-6
CASSLSLAGGETQYF,TGTGCCAGCAGCTTATCACTAGCGGGAGGGGAGACCCAGTACTTC,TRBV7-9,NA,TRBD2,TRBJ2-5
CASSQDPLGGLAGAEQFF,TGCGCCAGCAGCCAAGACCCCTTAGGGGGACTAGCGGGAGCTGAGCAGTTCTTC,TRBV4-3,NA,TRBD2,TRBJ2-1
CASSIPGQGRNTIYF,TGTGCCAGCAGCATACCGGGACAGGGAAGAAACACCATATATTTT,TRBV7-2,NA,TRBD1,TRBJ1-3
CASRTGTGSRKLFF,TGTGCCAGCAGGACCGGGACAGGGTCGCGAAAACTGTTTTTT,TRBV28,NA,TRBD1,TRBJ1-4
CASSDQPDRGRGGYTF,TGTGCCAGCAGTGACCAACCAGACAGGGGCCGCGGGGGCTACACCTTC,TRBV6-4,NA,TRBD1,TRBJ1-2
CASSYSGGNPYEQYF,TGTGCCAGCAGTTATAGCGGGGGGAACCCCTACGAGCAGTACTTC,TRBV6-5,NA,TRBD2,TRBJ2-7
CASSVNHGYTF,TGTGCCAGCAGCGTCAATCATGGCTACACCTTC,TRBV9,once,NA,TRBJ1-2
CASSIGAGIGANVLTF,TGTGCCAGTAGTATAGGGGCAGGGATCGGGGCCAACGTCCTGACTTTC,TRBV19,few,NA,TRBJ2-6